The clone carrying this T cell receptor (beta chain) was recorded once. The antigen remains unidentified. This specimen belongs to a study of T cell repertoires in cytomegalovirus infection. Study-wide context: Matching HLA type, along with CMV infection, was indicated by public TCR beta signatures.

A single record per CDR3 protein comes from TCRdb applying MiXCR to the reads. The sample shows 550,000 to 850,000 distinct CDR3 sequences, 33% of them seen only once. The receptor was derived from a human donor in good health (CMV status not recorded). Some clones in this sample may be carry-over from other donors' samples. Material: cultured PBMCs, obtained from culture after CMV antigen stimulation.

The CDR3 protein is CASSSPRSATPAYEQYF. Here the CDR3 DNA reads TGTGCCAGCAGTTCCCCCCGCAGCGCTACACCGGCGTACGAGCAGTACTTC. This rearrangement joins TRBV27 to TRBJ2-7; D unresolved. The V end was cut by 4 bases, the J end by 4 bases, with 23 bases between. Germline V gives CDR1 MNHEY, CDR2 SMNVEV (reference sequence). This CDR3 comprises 17 residues.